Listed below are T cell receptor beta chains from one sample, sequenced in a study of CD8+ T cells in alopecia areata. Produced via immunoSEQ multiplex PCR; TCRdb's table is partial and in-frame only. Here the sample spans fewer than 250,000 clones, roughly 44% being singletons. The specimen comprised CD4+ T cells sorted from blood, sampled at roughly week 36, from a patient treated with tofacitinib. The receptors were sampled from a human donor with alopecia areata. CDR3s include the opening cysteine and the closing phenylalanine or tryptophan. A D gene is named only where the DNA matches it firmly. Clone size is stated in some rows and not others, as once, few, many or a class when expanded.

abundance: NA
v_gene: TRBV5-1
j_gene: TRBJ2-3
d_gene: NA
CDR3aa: CASSLAGLDTQYF
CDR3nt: TGCGCCAGCAGCTTGGCCGGCCTTGATACGCAGTATTTT

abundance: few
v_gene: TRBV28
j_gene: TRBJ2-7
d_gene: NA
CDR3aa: CASSLRGFSYEQYF
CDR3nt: TGTGCCAGCAGTTTAAGGGGATTCTCCTACGAGCAGTACTTC

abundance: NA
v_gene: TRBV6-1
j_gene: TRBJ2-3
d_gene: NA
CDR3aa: CASSAGTAAGVGTDTQYF
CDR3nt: TGTGCCAGCAGTGCCGGGACAGCGGCGGGAGTTGGGACAGATACGCAGTATTTT

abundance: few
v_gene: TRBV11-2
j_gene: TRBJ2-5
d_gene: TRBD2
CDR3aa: CASSKNSGRGETQYF
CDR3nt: TGTGCCAGCAGCAAAAACAGCGGGAGAGGAGAGACCCAGTACTTC

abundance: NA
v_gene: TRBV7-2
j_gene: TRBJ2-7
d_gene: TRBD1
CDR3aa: CASSLGTGYYEQYF
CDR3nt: TGTGCCAGCAGCTTAGGGACAGGGTACTACGAGCAGTACTTC

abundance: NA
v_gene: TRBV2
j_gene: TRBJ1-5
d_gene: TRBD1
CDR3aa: CASRSGGFNQPQHF
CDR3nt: TGTGCCAGCAGATCAGGGGGCTTCAATCAGCCCCAGCATTTT

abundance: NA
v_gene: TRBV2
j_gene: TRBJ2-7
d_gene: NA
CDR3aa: CASRPTGIYEQYF
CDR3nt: TGTGCCAGCAGACCCACAGGGATCTACGAGCAGTACTTC

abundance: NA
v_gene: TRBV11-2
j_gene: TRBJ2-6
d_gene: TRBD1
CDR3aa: CASSWPLRDRGQGANVLTF
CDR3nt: TGTGCCAGCAGCTGGCCTCTCCGGGACAGGGGGCAAGGGGCCAACGTCCTGACTTTC

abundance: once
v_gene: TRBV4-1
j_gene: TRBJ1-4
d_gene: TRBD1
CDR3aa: CASSQRQGILFF
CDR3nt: TGCGCCAGCAGCCAAAGACAGGGAATACTGTTTTTT

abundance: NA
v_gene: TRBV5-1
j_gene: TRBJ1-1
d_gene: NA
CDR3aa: CASSWTLPGNTEAFF
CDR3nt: TGCGCCAGCAGCTGGACACTCCCCGGGAACACTGAAGCTTTCTTT

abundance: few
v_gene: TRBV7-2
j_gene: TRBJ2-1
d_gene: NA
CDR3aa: CASSLEYEQFF
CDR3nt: TGTGCCAGCAGCTTAGAGTACGAGCAGTTCTTC

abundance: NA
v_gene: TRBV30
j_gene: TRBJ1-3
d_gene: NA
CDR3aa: CAWSTLKGGNTIYF
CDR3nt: TGTGCCTGGAGTACCCTAAAAGGAGGAAACACCATATATTTT

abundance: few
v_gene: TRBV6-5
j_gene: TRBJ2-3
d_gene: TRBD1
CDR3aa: CASSYSIGQATDTQYF
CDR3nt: TGTGCCAGCAGTTACTCGATAGGACAGGCCACAGATACGCAGTATTTT

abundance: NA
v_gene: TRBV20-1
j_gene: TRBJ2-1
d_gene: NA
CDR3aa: CSASGGEQFF
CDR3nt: TGCAGTGCTAGCGGCGGGGAGCAGTTCTTC

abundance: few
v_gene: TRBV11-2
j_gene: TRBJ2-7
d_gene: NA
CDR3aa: CASTIRGMGYEQYF
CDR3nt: TGTGCCAGCACCATCCGGGGAATGGGGTACGAGCAGTACTTC

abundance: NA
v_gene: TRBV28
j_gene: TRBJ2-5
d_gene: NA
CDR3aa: CASTGPLETQYF
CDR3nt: TGTGCCAGCACAGGTCCCCTGGAGACCCAGTACTTC

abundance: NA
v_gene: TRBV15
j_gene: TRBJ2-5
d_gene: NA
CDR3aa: CATSRGINMETQYF
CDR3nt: TGTGCCACCAGCAGAGGGATAAACATGGAGACCCAGTACTTC

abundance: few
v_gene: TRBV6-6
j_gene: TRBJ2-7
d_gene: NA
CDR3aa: CASTSGGQMGSYEQYF
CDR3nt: TGTGCCAGCACCTCAGGTGGGCAGATGGGCTCCTACGAGCAGTACTTC

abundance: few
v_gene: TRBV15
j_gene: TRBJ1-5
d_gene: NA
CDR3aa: CATSNSRNQPQHF
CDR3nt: TGTGCCACCAGCAACAGCCGGAATCAGCCCCAGCATTTT

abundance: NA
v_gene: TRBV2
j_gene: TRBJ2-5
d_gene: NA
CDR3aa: CASSETGETQYF
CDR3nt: TGTGCCAGCAGTGAAACCGGGGAGACCCAGTACTTC

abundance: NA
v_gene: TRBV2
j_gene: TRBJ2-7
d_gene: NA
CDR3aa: CAGSVESHEQYF
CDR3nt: TGTGCCGGATCCGTGGAGAGCCACGAGCAGTACTTC

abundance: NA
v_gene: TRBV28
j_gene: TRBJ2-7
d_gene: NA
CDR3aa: CASREWGNYEQYF
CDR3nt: TGTGCCAGTAGGGAGTGGGGAAACTACGAGCAGTACTTC

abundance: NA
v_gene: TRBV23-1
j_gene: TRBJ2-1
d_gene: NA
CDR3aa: CASWGPHREQFF
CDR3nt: TGCGCCAGCTGGGGACCCCACAGGGAGCAGTTCTTC

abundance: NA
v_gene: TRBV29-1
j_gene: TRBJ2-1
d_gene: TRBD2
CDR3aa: CSVLKLAGGADEQFF
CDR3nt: TGCAGCGTCCTGAAACTAGCGGGAGGGGCGGATGAGCAGTTCTTC

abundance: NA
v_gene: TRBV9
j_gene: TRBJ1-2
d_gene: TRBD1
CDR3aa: CASSMNRGGIGYTF
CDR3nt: TGTGCCAGCAGCATGAACAGGGGTGGAATCGGCTACACCTTC

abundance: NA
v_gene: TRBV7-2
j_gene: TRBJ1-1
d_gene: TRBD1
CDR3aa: CASSQQGTEAFF
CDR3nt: TGTGCCAGCAGCCAACAGGGGACTGAAGCTTTCTTT

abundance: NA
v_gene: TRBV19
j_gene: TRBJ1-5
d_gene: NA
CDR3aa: CASSSDRLNQPQHF
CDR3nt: TGTGCCAGTAGTAGTGACAGACTGAATCAGCCCCAGCATTTT

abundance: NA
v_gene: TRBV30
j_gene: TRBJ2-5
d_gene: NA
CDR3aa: CAWKNGGRETQYF
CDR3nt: TGTGCCTGGAAAAATGGGGGACGGGAGACCCAGTACTTC

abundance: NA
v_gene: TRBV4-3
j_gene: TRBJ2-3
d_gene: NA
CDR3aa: CASSPGPRWDTQYF
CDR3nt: TGCGCCAGCAGCCCAGGGCCGAGATGGGATACGCAGTATTTT

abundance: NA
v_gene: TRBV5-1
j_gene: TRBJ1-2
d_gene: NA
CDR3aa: CASSLAGGRGYGYTF
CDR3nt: TGCGCCAGCAGCTTGGCCGGGGGCCGCGGCTATGGCTACACCTTC

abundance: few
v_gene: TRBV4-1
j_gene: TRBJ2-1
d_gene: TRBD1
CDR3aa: CASSQGDRGSYNEQFF
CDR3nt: TGCGCCAGCAGCCAAGGGGACAGAGGCTCCTACAATGAGCAGTTCTTC

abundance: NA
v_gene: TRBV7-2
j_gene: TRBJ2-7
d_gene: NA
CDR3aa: CASSLAQPYEQYF
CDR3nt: TGTGCCAGCAGCTTAGCACAGCCCTACGAGCAGTACTTC

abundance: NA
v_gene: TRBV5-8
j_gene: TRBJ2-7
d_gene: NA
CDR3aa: CASRLQVGGQSSYEQYF
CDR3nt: TGTGCCAGCAGGCTACAAGTGGGGGGCCAAAGCTCCTACGAGCAGTACTTC

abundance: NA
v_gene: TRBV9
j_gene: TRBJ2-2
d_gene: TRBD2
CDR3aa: CASSVVAGSNTGELFF
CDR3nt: TGTGCCAGCAGCGTAGTAGCGGGCTCGAACACCGGGGAGCTGTTTTTT

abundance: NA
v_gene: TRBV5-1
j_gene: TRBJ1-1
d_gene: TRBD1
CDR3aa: CASSQGQGGGEAFF
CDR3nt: TGCGCCAGCAGCCAGGGACAGGGAGGTGGTGAAGCTTTCTTT

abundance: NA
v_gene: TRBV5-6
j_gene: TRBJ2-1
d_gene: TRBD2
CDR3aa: CASRGLAGAGYFNEQFF
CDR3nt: TGTGCCAGCAGGGGGCTAGCGGGAGCGGGGTATTTCAATGAGCAGTTCTTC

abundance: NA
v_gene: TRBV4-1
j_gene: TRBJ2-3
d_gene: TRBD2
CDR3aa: CASSLRLAGSDTQYF
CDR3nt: TGCGCCAGCAGCCTCCGACTAGCGGGATCGGATACGCAGTATTTT

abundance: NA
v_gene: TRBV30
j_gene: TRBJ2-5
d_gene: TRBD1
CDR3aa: CAWSGTGELETQYF
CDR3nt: TGTGCCTGGAGTGGGACAGGGGAACTGGAGACCCAGTACTTC